This TCR beta chain emerged from a study of T cell repertoires in cytomegalovirus infection. Looking at the study overall: Public TCR beta signatures indicated both CMV infection and matching HLA type. Points from the study as a whole: Dominating the ex vivo response were HLA-C-restricted CMV-specific TCR beta clonotypes.

One entry per CDR3 protein results from TCRdb running MiXCR on the reads. Here the sample spans fewer than 550,000 distinct CDR3 sequences, 16% being singletons. CDR1 and CDR2 (germline): SGHTA, FQGTGA. CDR3 length: 15 residues. With 5 bases clipped from V and 5 bases from J, the junction kept 6 bases outside the gene matches. This clonotype was seen ten or more times. The antigen is not known. The chain combines TRBV7-3 with TRBJ2-3; 11 positions agree with TRBD2. The clonotype originates from a human donor in good health (CMV status not recorded). Some clones in this sample may be carry-over from other donors' samples. The sample was CD8+ T cells from PBMCs. The CDR3 loop is CASSPLAGGEDTQYF. The CDR3 region has the DNA TGTGCCAGCAGCCCATTAGCGGGGGGGGAAGATACGCAGTATTTT.